These 17 T cell receptor beta chains were all obtained from the same sample, sequenced in a study of prognosis after radiotherapy for stage I lung cancer. Using two-round multiplex PCR, the authors amplified TCR beta CDR3 from genomic DNA. Initially, in first-round PCR, primers specific to each TRBV and TRBJ gene were used. Each CDR3 protein gets one entry after TCRdb re-called the multiplex PCR reads with MiXCR. The sample has 15,000 to 20,000 distinct CDR3 sequences, 31% seen once. This sample comprised PBMCs, obtained before or after stereotactic body radiation therapy (not recorded which). These receptor sequences come from a donor aged 50 or older with non-small cell lung cancer.

This clonotype was seen many times. V and J are TRBV5-1 and TRBJ1-4; D is undetermined. Trimming pared 4 bases from V and 3 bases from J, leaving 10 bases between. The CDR3 length is 14 residues. The germline gives CDR1 SGHRS, CDR2 YFSETQ. This CDR3 is CASSAFGANEKLFF. DNA of the CDR3: TGCGCCAGCAGCGCCTTTGGGGCTAATGAAAAACTGTTTTTT.

At least ten counts were recorded for this clonotype. The rearrangement links TRBV6-1 to TRBJ2-2; 7 bases map to TRBD2. Unmatched junction bases numbered 2, after V lost 3 bases and J lost 4 bases. Germline lookup yields CDR1 MNHNS and CDR2 SASEGT. This CDR3 is 14 amino acids long. CDR3 loop: CASSERESTGELFF. CDR3 DNA sequence: TGTGCCAGCAGTGAGCGGGAGAGCACCGGGGAGCTGTTTTTT.

This clonotype came up many times. The rearrangement links TRBV7-9 to TRBJ1-2, with 10 bases matching TRBD1. Looked up from germline, CDR1 is SEHNR and CDR2 is FQNEAQ (reference sequence). The V gene end was trimmed by 4 bases and the J gene end by 5 bases; junction bases not matched to a gene: 4. The CDR3 length is 14 residues. In DNA form, the CDR3 reads TGTGCCAGCAGCTACGGGACAGGGGTTTATGGCTACACCTTC. This sequence encodes CASSYGTGVYGYTF.

In the case of this clonotype: This sequence may be a read error, since a much larger clone differs from it by one base. The chain links TRBV7-8 to TRBJ2-5; possible D gene TRBD1, 6 bases. The CDR3 runs 17 residues. CDR1 is SGHVS and CDR2 is FQNEAQ in the germline V gene. Deletions cut 8 bases from V and 3 bases from J, with 25 bases between. The CDR3 protein is CASDFYGGWGQEETQYF. The CDR3 bases are TGTGCCAGCGATTTTTATGGCGGGTGGGGGCAGGAAGAGACCCAGTACTTC.

This clonotype is medium-sized within its sample. The chain joins TRBV6-1 to TRBJ1-2; a possible D gene is TRBD1 (6 bases). V dropped 4 bases and J dropped 4 bases, with 16 bases sitting between them. Per the germline V gene, CDR1 is MNHNS and CDR2 is SASEGT. The CDR3 has 15 residues. As DNA, the CDR3 is TGTGCCAGCAGTGCAACAGGGCCAGGCGGCTATGGCTACACCTTC. It encodes CASSATGPGGYGYTF.

Within the sample, this clonotype is medium-sized. This chain joins TRBV7-9 and TRBJ1-6; tentatively, D is TRBD1 (6 bases). The CDR3 covers 15 residues. V was trimmed by 3 bases and J by 8 bases, leaving 14 bases between them. Looked up from germline, CDR1 is SEHNR and CDR2 is FQNEAQ (reference sequence). The CDR3 here is CASSFGSQGYSPLHF. As DNA, the CDR3 is TGTGCCAGCAGCTTTGGTTCGCAGGGGTATTCACCCCTCCACTTT. Full variable domain (outside the CDR3, taken from reference TRBV7-9 and TRBJ1-6): DTGVSQNPRHKITKRGQNVTFRCDPISEHNRLYWYRQTLGQGPEFLTYFQNEAQLEKSRLLSDRFSAERPKGSFSTLEIQRTEQGDSAMYLCASSFGSQGYSPLHFGNGTRLTVT.

About this clonotype: One junction end disagrees with the germline gene, perhaps due to a read error. This sequence joins TRBV30 and TRBJ2-1; weak D call: TRBD2 (6 bases). Germline V gene lookup returns CDR1 GTSNPN and CDR2 SVGIG (reference sequence). The CDR3 is 12 residues long. Written as DNA, the CDR3 is TGTGCCTGGTGTGGAGGGTACGATGAGCAATTCTTC. It yields the protein CAWCGGYDEQFF.

Note on this clonotype: A read error may explain this, as a much larger clone is one base away. J is TRBJ1-5 and V is TRBV7-8; D is unclear. CDR1 and CDR2 from the germline V gene are SGHVS and FQNEAQ. The CDR3 spans 12 residues. V was shortened by 4 bases and J by 11 bases, with 12 bases between the two germline ends. The CDR3 DNA reads TGTGCCAGCAGCTCCCGTGGTTGCGCCCAGCATTTT. It specifies CASSSRGCAQHF.

This clonotype was seen ten or more times. At one boundary the junction diverges from the germline segment, which might be a read error. For the CDR3, the DNA is TGTGCCAGCAGCCCCCGGACTAGCGGAGTTTACACTGAGCAGTTCTTC. Its protein is CASSPRTSGVYTEQFF. The genes are TRBV13 and TRBJ2-1; 10 positions agree with TRBD2. The CDR3 totals 16 residues. The germline V gene has CDR1 PRHDT and CDR2 FYEKMQ (reference sequence).

This clonotype was counted at least ten times. The chain joins TRBV6-1 to TRBJ2-2; 7 positions match TRBD2. V dropped 7 bases and J dropped 7; count of bases not matched to a gene: 3. From germline, CDR1 is MNHNS and CDR2 SASEGT. The CDR3 extends over 12 amino acids. The CDR3 sequence: CASIIAGGELFF. The CDR3 bases are TGTGCCAGCATTATAGCGGGCGGGGAGCTGTTTTTT.

The V and J genes are TRBV20-1 and TRBJ2-5; the D is unclear. The CDR3 is 14 amino acids. V was shortened by 4 bases and J by 7 bases, with 19 bases between the two germline ends. In germline, CDR1 is DFQATT, CDR2 SNEGSKA (reference sequence). CDR3 sequence: CSATLALEQRTQYF. The CDR3 nucleotides are TGCAGTGCTACACTCGCTCTAGAGCAACGGACCCAGTACTTC.

In its sample, this clonotype was seen many times. The chain employs TRBV20-1 and TRBJ2-4; unclear D gene. Germline V CDR1 and CDR2: DFQATT, SNEGSKA (reference sequence). With 6 bases removed from V and 0 bases from J, the gap between germline ends came to 9 bases. This CDR3 has 13 amino acids. The CDR3 spells CSAARQAKNIQYF. The CDR3, as DNA: TGCAGTGCGGCGAGGCAAGCCAAAAACATTCAGTACTTC.

This clonotype came up many times. This chain joins TRBV7-9 and TRBJ1-4; D not certain. Per the germline V gene, CDR1 is SEHNR and CDR2 is FQNEAQ (reference sequence). V lost 4 bases to trimming and J lost 4 bases, with 13 bases between them. This CDR3 has 15 amino acids. The CDR3, as DNA: TGTGCCAGCAGCTCCCGCCCTCCCGATAATGAAAAACTGTTTTTT. Protein sequence: CASSSRPPDNEKLFF. The full variable domain, its missing parts supplied by reference TRBV7-9 and TRBJ1-4, is DTGVSQNPRHKITKRGQNVTFRCDPISEHNRLYWYRQTLGQGPEFLTYFQNEAQLEKSRLLSDRFSAERPKGSFSTLEIQRTEQGDSAMYLCASSSRPPDNEKLFFGSGTQLSVL.

This clonotype appeared many times. The CDR3 spells CASSFGTASDTQYF. As DNA, the CDR3 is TGTGCCAGCAGTTTCGGGACGGCCTCCGATACGCAGTATTTT. The chain combines TRBV6-5 with TRBJ2-3; D may match TRBD1 or TRBD2 (5 bases each). There are 14 residues in the CDR3. Deletions cut 4 bases from V and 6 bases from J, with 14 bases between. Germline assignment: CDR1 MNHEY and CDR2 SVGAGI.

This clonotype was seen many times. V and J are TRBV28 and TRBJ2-7; a weak D match, TRBD1 (6 bases). This CDR3 region has 12 residues. The V end lost 6 bases, the J end lost 2 bases, and 8 bases lay between the germline ends. Germline V gives CDR1 MDHEN, CDR2 SYDVKM. The CDR3 DNA reads TGTGCCAGCAGAGGGGACACCTACGAGCAGTACTTC. Translating it yields CASRGDTYEQYF.

This clonotype was counted at least ten times. The V gene is TRBV29-1, the J gene TRBJ1-1, with 7 bases lining up with TRBD1. The CDR3 consists of 11 residues. V lost 4 bases and J lost 8; bases outside the gene matches: 4. The germline CDR1 and CDR2 sequences are SQVTM and ANQGSEA. DNA for the CDR3: TGCAGCGTTGTGGACAGGACAGAAGCTTTCTTT. Its translation: CSVVDRTEAFF.

This rearrangement joins TRBV4-3 to TRBJ2-1, with a possible D match to TRBD2 (5 bases). Germline V gives CDR1 LGHNA, CDR2 YSLEER. V lost 6 bases and J 4 bases, leaving 10 bases between the germline ends. This CDR3 has 13 residues. CDR3 sequence: CASRAPGYNEQFF. CDR3 sequence (DNA): TGCGCCAGCAGGGCCCCGGGATACAATGAGCAGTTCTTC.